These 27 T cell receptor beta chains originate from one sample sequenced in a study of blood T cell repertoires in COVID-19. Repertoires were generated with immunoSEQ multiplex PCR, while TCRdb's copy carries only in-frame clones and drops some. The sample lists some 200,000 clones, around four fifths occurring once. The specimen sequenced was peripheral blood. All receptors come from a man under 40 with active or convalescent COVID-19.

This chain joins TRBV7-2 and TRBJ1-1, with D perhaps TRBD1 (5 bases). This CDR3 is built from 14 residues. Germline assignment: CDR1 SGHTA and CDR2 FQGNSA. V dropped 3 bases and J dropped 1 base, with 9 bases sitting between them. As DNA, the CDR3 is TGTGCCAGCAGCTTTTGGGGCAGGAACACTGAAGCTTTCTTT. Translation: CASSFWGRNTEAFF.

The V call is TRBV9, the J call TRBJ1-2; 12 bases fit TRBD1. Trimming removed 3 bases from V and 3 bases from J; junction bases left unmatched: 6. Germline CDR1 is SGDLS and CDR2 is YYNGEE. The CDR3 is made up of 16 amino acids. The CDR3 reads CASSALGQGADYGYTF. The DNA of the CDR3 is TGTGCCAGCAGCGCCTTGGGACAGGGGGCGGACTATGGCTACACCTTC.

V and J are TRBV19 and TRBJ1-5, with TRBD1 matching over 10 bases. Per the germline V gene, CDR1 is LNHDA and CDR2 is SQIVND (reference sequence). V gave up 10 bases and J gave up 2 bases; unmatched junction bases: 5. This CDR3 is built from 14 residues. The CDR3 sequence: CATSGTGGNQPQHF. DNA of the CDR3: TGTGCCACCTCCGGGACAGGGGGCAATCAGCCCCAGCATTTT.

The chain couples TRBV30 to TRBJ1-5; no definite D call. This CDR3 has 12 residues. Trimming shortened V by 2 bases and J by 1 base, and 3 bases separated the two germline ends. The germline V gene encodes CDR1 GTSNPN and CDR2 SVGIG (reference sequence). CDR3 protein: CAWSSSNQPQHF. CDR3 coding DNA: TGTGCCTGGAGTAGCAGCAATCAGCCCCAGCATTTT. Full variable domain (missing parts from reference TRBV30 and TRBJ1-5): SQTIHQWPATLVQPVGSPLSLECTVEGTSNPNLYWYRQAAGRGLQLLFYSVGIGQISSEVPQNLSASRPQDRQFILSSKKLLLSDSGFYLCAWSSSNQPQHFGDGTRLSIL.

The chain carries TRBV7-6 and TRBJ2-1; 7 bases align to TRBD2. The CDR3 consists of 18 residues. V gave up 5 bases and J gave up 5 bases; unmatched junction bases: 18. Germline V gene data show CDR1 as SGHVS and CDR2 as FNYEAQ. CDR3 nucleotide sequence: TGTGCCAGCAGCGCCGCAATGCCTAGCGGCCTAGTCAACAATGAGCAGTTCTTC. It encodes CASSAAMPSGLVNNEQFF. Variable domain in full (rest from reference TRBV7-6 and TRBJ2-1): GAGVSQSPRYKVTKRGQDVALRCDPISGHVSLYWYRQALGQGPEFLTYFNYEAQQDKSGLPNDRFSAERPEGSISTLTIQRTEQRDSAMYRCASSAAMPSGLVNNEQFFGPGTRLTVL.

This chain uses TRBV6-5 with TRBJ1-6; D not certain. CDR1 is MNHEY and CDR2 is SVGAGI in the germline V gene. This CDR3 spans 16 amino acids. The ends were cut back, 0 bases at V and 0 bases at J, with 6 bases in the middle. The CDR3 DNA reads as TGTGCCAGCAGTTACTCGGTCAGCTCCTATAATTCACCCCTCCACTTT. It encodes CASSYSVSSYNSPLHF.

The chain uses TRBV7-9 and TRBJ1-5, with no clear D. CDR3 length: 12 amino acids. V was shortened by 5 bases and J by 2 bases, with 4 bases between the two germline ends. The germline V gene encodes CDR1 SEHNR and CDR2 FQNEAQ (reference sequence). DNA for the CDR3: TGTGCCAGCAGCACAGGCAATCAGCCCCAGCATTTT. Its protein product is CASSTGNQPQHF.

The genes are TRBV14 and TRBJ2-5; 9 nucleotides align to TRBD1. The germline gives CDR1 SGHDN, CDR2 FVKESK. This CDR3 has 15 residues. The ends lost 4 bases at V and 5 bases at J; junction bases unmatched: 8. In nucleotides, the CDR3 is TGTGCCAGCAGCCCCCCGGACAGGGGACTGGAGACCCAGTACTTC. Translating it yields CASSPPDRGLETQYF.

The CDR3 nucleotides read TGTGCCAGCAGTTTAGGTCGGGGGAGGGAGCAGTTCTTC. Protein: CASSLGRGREQFF. The chain employs TRBV27 and TRBJ2-1, with D possibly matching TRBD2 (6 bases). The CDR3 covers 13 residues. The germline V and J ends were trimmed by 2 bases and 10 bases, with 12 bases remaining between them. Germline V gene lookup returns CDR1 MNHEY and CDR2 SMNVEV (reference sequence).

The chain couples TRBV2 to TRBJ2-1; 7 positions match TRBD1. Germline trimming cut 6 bases from V and 0 bases from J; bases unmatched to any gene: 2. The CDR3 loop spans 14 amino acids. Germline-derived CDR1 and CDR2 are SNHLY and FYNNEI. CDR3 nucleotides: TGTGCCAGCAGGGACAGGAGCTCCTACAATGAGCAGTTCTTC. This translates into CASRDRSSYNEQFF.

The chain has TRBV19 and TRBJ2-6; no clear D. Trimming removed 2 bases from V and 1 base from J, with 9 bases in between. This CDR3 region has 16 residues. Per germline, CDR1 LNHDA and CDR2 SQIVND (reference sequence). CDR3 nucleotides: TGTGCCAGTAGTATACCCGGCGGTTCTGGGGCCAACGTCCTGACTTTC. Encoded protein: CASSIPGGSGANVLTF.

The CDR3 DNA sequence: TGTGCCAGCAGCTTAACGGTGAGGAACACTGAAGCTTTCTTT. Translated: CASSLTVRNTEAFF. The chain couples TRBV7-9 to TRBJ1-1; D ambiguous. CDR1 and CDR2 (germline): SEHNR, FQNEAQ (reference sequence). Trimming pared 2 bases from V and 1 base from J, leaving 8 bases between. CDR3 size: 14 residues.

The J gene is TRBJ2-5, the V gene TRBV5-6; the match to TRBD2 covers 8 bases. The V and J ends lost 5 bases and 5 bases, in that order; junction bases with no gene match: 14. The CDR3 sequence is 16 residues long. Germline V gene lookup returns CDR1 SGHDT and CDR2 YYEEEE. The CDR3, as DNA: TGTGCCAGCAGAAATTCACCGGGACTAGGTGGCGAGACCCAGTACTTC. Residues: CASRNSPGLGGETQYF.

The chain carries TRBV7-2 and TRBJ2-7, with D possibly being TRBD2 (5 bases). From germline, CDR1 is SGHTA and CDR2 FQGNSA. V dropped 4 bases and J dropped 6 bases, with 19 bases sitting between them. CDR3 size: 15 residues. CDR3 residues: CASSSGLRAGGEQYF. The CDR3 nucleotides are TGTGCCAGCAGCTCGGGGTTAAGGGCTGGAGGCGAGCAGTACTTC.

As concerns this clone: A much larger clone is a single base away; this may be a read error. The chain couples TRBV14 to TRBJ2-7; 8 positions match TRBD2. The ends lost 4 bases at V and 0 bases at J; junction bases unmatched: 2. In germline, CDR1 is SGHDN, CDR2 FVKESK. There are 14 residues in the CDR3. The CDR3 DNA follows: TGTGCCAGCAGCCGCGGGGGGAGCTCCTACGAGCAGTACGTC. This translates into CASSRGGSSYEQYV.

This clone has only one observation. In DNA, the CDR3 is TGTGCCTGGAGTGCGTACATGGCAGGGCGCGGCGGGGAGCTGTTTTTT. Amino acid sequence: CAWSAYMAGRGGELFF. The V and J genes are TRBV30 and TRBJ2-2; the D gene is possibly TRBD1 (5 bases). The germline V gene encodes CDR1 GTSNPN and CDR2 SVGIG (reference sequence). The CDR3 runs 16 residues. The germline V and J ends were trimmed by 1 base and 7 bases, with 19 bases remaining between them. Full variable domain (remainder filled in from reference TRBV30 and TRBJ2-2): SQTIHQWPATLVQPVGSPLSLECTVEGTSNPNLYWYRQAAGRGLQLLFYSVGIGQISSEVPQNLSASRPQDRQFILSSKKLLLSDSGFYLCAWSAYMAGRGGELFFGEGSRLTVL.

The rearrangement links TRBV6-4 to TRBJ2-3; 15 nucleotides line up with TRBD2. Germline CDR1 is MRHNA and CDR2 is SNTAGT. V gave up 6 bases and J gave up 6 bases; unmatched junction bases: 7. The CDR3 sequence is 16 residues long. The DNA of the CDR3 is TGTGCCAGCAGCGCGGGACTAGCGGGAGGAGGCGATACGCAGTATTTT. This sequence encodes CASSAGLAGGGDTQYF.

The genes are TRBV19 and TRBJ2-4; TRBD2 is a possible D gene (5 bases). The CDR3 runs 13 residues. The germline V gene has CDR1 LNHDA and CDR2 SQIVND (reference sequence). V lost 6 bases and J 6 bases, leaving 12 bases between the germline ends. CDR3 sequence: CASRKGAGNIQYF. In DNA, the CDR3 is TGTGCCAGTAGGAAGGGTGCGGGAAACATTCAGTACTTC.

This chain uses TRBV5-4 with TRBJ2-5; 10 bases align to TRBD2. Trimming cost V 0 bases and J 2 bases; bases outside gene matches: 7. The CDR3 is 17 amino acids. Looked up from germline, CDR1 is SGHNT and CDR2 is YYREEE (reference sequence). CDR3 in DNA: TGTGCCAGCAGCTTGGTGGGAGCGGGAGGGGATCAAGAGACCCAGTACTTC. Encoded protein: CASSLVGAGGDQETQYF.

In this sample, this clone turned up a few times. This chain joins TRBV28 and TRBJ2-2, with TRBD1 matching over 8 bases. J lost 4 bases, V lost 3 bases, and 4 bases had no gene match. CDR3 length: 15 residues. Germline CDR1 MDHEN, CDR2 SYDVKM. The CDR3 DNA is TGTGCCAGCAGTTTTCGGGACAGGTCCACCGGGGAGCTGTTTTTT. Translating it yields CASSFRDRSTGELFF.

This clone was recorded only once. The chain uses TRBV5-8 and TRBJ1-4, with D tentatively TRBD1 (5 bases). Per the germline V gene, CDR1 is SGHTS and CDR2 is YDEGEE. This CDR3 spans 14 amino acids. V lost 0 bases to trimming and J lost 4 bases, with 7 bases between them. The CDR3 DNA is TGTGCCAGCAGCTTGGGGGACTTTAATGAAAAACTGTTTTTT. Translation: CASSLGDFNEKLFF. The complete variable domain, with remaining parts taken from reference TRBV5-8 and TRBJ1-4, reads EAGVTQSPTHLIKTRGQQATLRCSPISGHTSVYWYQQALGLGLQFLLWYDEGEERNRGNFPPRFSGRQFPNYSSELNVNALELEDSALYLCASSLGDFNEKLFFGSGTQLSVL.

This CDR3 reads CASRASFGGGELFF. Written as DNA, the CDR3 is TGTGCCAGCAGGGCCTCGTTCGGGGGCGGGGAGCTGTTTTTT. The rearrangement links TRBV7-8 to TRBJ2-2; tentative D call: TRBD2 (6 bases). From germline, CDR1 is SGHVS and CDR2 FQNEAQ. The CDR3 spans 14 residues. V gave up 6 bases and J gave up 7 bases, with 15 bases separating them.

This rearrangement joins TRBV29-1 to TRBJ2-3, with 7 bases fitting TRBD1. Germline assignment: CDR1 SQVTM and CDR2 ANQGSEA. Trimming at V came to 7 bases and at J to 3 bases, leaving 7 bases not matched to a gene. The CDR3 loop spans 13 amino acids. As DNA, the CDR3 is TGCAGCGCAGAGTCGGGACAGACAGATACGCAGTATTTT. Encoded protein: CSAESGQTDTQYF.

The V call is TRBV9, the J call TRBJ2-2, with 10 bases fitting TRBD2. The trim removed 2 bases at V and 4 bases at J, leaving 8 bases unmatched. The germline gives CDR1 SGDLS, CDR2 YYNGEE. This CDR3 region has 17 residues. The CDR3 protein is CASSVGLAAGGTGELFF. The CDR3 nucleotides are TGTGCCAGCAGCGTCGGACTAGCGGCTGGGGGCACCGGGGAGCTGTTTTTT.

The genes are TRBV28 and TRBJ1-3; D ambiguous. The CDR3 contains 14 residues. V dropped 3 bases and J dropped 0 bases, with 6 bases sitting between them. CDR1 is MDHEN and CDR2 is SYDVKM in the germline V gene. This chain's CDR3 is CASSFGASGNTIYF. The CDR3 nucleotides are TGTGCCAGCAGTTTTGGAGCCTCTGGAAACACCATATATTTT. The full variable domain, rest sourced from reference TRBV28 and TRBJ1-3, is DVKVTQSSRYLVKRTGEKVFLECVQDMDHENMFWYRQDPGLGLRLIYFSYDVKMKEKGDIPEGYSVSREKKERFSLILESASTNQTSMYLCASSFGASGNTIYFGEGSWLTVV.

The rearrangement joins TRBV5-8 to TRBJ2-1, with 10 nucleotides matching TRBD1. With 1 base clipped from V and 12 bases from J, the junction kept 10 bases outside the gene matches. The CDR3 consists of 15 residues. Germline CDR1 and CDR2: SGHTS and YDEGEE. The CDR3 reads CASSLRTGGEVGQFF. Here the CDR3 DNA reads TGTGCCAGCAGCTTGAGGACAGGGGGGGAAGTGGGGCAGTTCTTC.

The rearrangement uses TRBV7-9 and TRBJ1-1; 12 nucleotides agree with TRBD1. The CDR3 length is 17 residues. J gave up 6 bases and V 5 bases, and 13 bases lay outside the gene matches. Germline CDR1 reads SEHNR; CDR2 reads FQNEAQ (reference sequence). This CDR3 is CASSPPAGTGGIAEAFF. CDR3 bases: TGTGCCAGCAGCCCCCCCGCCGGGACAGGGGGCATCGCTGAAGCTTTCTTT.